This T cell receptor beta chain was recovered during a study of blood T cell repertoires in COVID-19. About the research overall: The United States, Italy and Spain provided the acute and convalescent COVID-19 samples.

The repertoire was sequenced with immunoSEQ multiplex PCR; TCRdb's copy has only in-frame clones and lacks some. The sample carries approximately 220,000 clones, roughly 84% recorded once. Unmatched junction bases numbered 9, after V lost 4 bases and J lost 4 bases. There are 15 residues in the CDR3. Germline V gene lookup returns CDR1 SGHVS and CDR2 FQNEAQ. The clonotype comes from a woman aged 60 to 75 with acute or convalescent COVID-19. Material for sequencing was peripheral blood. The chain links TRBV7-8 to TRBJ1-1, with 7 nucleotides matching TRBD1. Here the CDR3 DNA reads TGTGCCAGCAGCTCCGATCTCAGGGGGTTCACTGAAGCTTTCTTT. This sequence encodes CASSSDLRGFTEAFF.